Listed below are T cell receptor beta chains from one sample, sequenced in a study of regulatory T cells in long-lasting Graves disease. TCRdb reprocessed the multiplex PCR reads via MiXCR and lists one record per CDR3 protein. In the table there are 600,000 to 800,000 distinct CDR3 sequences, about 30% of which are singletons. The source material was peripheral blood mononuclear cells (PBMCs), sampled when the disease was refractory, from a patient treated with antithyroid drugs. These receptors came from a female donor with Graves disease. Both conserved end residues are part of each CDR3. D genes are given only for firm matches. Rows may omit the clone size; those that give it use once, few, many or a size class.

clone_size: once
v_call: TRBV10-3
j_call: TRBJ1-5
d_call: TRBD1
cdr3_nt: TGTGCCATCAGTGAGTCCGGGTGGGACAGGGCGTCATATCAGCTCCAGCATTTT
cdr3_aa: CAISESGWDRASYQLQHF

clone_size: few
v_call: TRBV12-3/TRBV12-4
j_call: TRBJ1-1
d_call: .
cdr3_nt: TGTGCCAGCAGTTTCGGGGGGAGTTACACTGAAGCTTTCTTT
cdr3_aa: CASSFGGSYTEAFF

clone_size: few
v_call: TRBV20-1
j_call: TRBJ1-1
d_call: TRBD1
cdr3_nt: TGCAGTGCTGTTGACAGGGGTGGAATGAACACTGAAGCTTTCTTT
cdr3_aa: CSAVDRGGMNTEAFF

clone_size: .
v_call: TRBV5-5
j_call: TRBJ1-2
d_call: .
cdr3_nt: TGTGCCAGCAGCTTACTGGGCAGACTCAACTATGGCTACACCTTC
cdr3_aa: CASSLLGRLNYGYTF

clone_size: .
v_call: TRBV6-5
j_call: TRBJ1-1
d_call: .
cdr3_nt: TGTGCCAGCAGTTCGCTGTGGCGTGGGGCCACTGAAGCTTTCTTT
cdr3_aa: CASSSLWRGATEAFF

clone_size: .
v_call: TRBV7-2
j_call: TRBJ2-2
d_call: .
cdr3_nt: TGTGCCAGCAGCAAACTAGGGGGAGGGCCCTCCGGGGAGCTGTTTTTT
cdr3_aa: CASSKLGGGPSGELFF

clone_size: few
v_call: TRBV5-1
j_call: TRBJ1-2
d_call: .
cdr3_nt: TGCGCCAGCAGCTTGGACCACGCTAACTATGGCTACACCTTC
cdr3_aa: CASSLDHANYGYTF

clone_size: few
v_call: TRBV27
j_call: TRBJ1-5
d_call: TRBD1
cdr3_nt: TGTGCCAGCAGTCCATCGACAGGGAATCAGCCCCAGCATTTT
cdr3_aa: CASSPSTGNQPQHF

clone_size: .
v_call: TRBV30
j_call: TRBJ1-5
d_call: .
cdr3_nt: TGTGCCTGGAGTGTACAAGGGTCCGGTCAGCCCCAGCATTTT
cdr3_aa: CAWSVQGSGQPQHF

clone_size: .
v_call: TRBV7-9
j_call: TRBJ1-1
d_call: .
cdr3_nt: TGTGCCAGCAGCACTGGGGCCGACAGGGAAGCTTTCTTT
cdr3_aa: CASSTGADREAFF

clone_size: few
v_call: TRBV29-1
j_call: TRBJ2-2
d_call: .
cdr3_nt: TGCAGCGTCGACAACGGGACCGACTCCAGGGTCGGGGAGCTGTTTTTT
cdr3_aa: CSVDNGTDSRVGELFF

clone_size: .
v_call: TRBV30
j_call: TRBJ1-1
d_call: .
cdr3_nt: TGTGCCTGGATATTTGATATGGTGAACACTGAAGCTTTCTTT
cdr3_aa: CAWIFDMVNTEAFF

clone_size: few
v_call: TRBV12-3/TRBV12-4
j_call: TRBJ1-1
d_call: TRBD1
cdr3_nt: TGTGCCAGCAGTTTGCGCAGGGGGCCTGAAGCTTTCTTT
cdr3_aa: CASSLRRGPEAFF

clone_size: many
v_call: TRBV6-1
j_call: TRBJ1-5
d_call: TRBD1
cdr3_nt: TGTGCCAGCAAACCGGGACAGGGTTCTCAGCCCCAGCATTTT
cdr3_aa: CASKPGQGSQPQHF

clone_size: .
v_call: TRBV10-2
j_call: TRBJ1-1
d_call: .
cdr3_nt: TGCGCCAGCAGCCTCCCTTGGGACGCTGAAGCTTTCTTT
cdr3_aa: CASSLPWDAEAFF

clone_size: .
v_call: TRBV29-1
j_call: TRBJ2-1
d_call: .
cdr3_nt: TGCAGCGCAGACGGGGCCTACAATGAGCAGTTCTTC
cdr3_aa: CSADGAYNEQFF

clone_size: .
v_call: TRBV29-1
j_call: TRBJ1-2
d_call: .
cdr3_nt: TGCAGCGTATTGACGCTTGATGGCTACACCTTC
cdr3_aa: CSVLTLDGYTF

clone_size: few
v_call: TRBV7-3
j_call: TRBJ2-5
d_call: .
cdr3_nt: TGTGCCAGCAGCTTAGGCGGAGACCAAGAGACCCAGTACTTC
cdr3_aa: CASSLGGDQETQYF

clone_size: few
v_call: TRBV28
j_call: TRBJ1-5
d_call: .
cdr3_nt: TGTGCCAGCAGCCCCGACAGGCCCTTTTCCCTAAGCAATCAGCCCCAGCATTTT
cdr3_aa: CASSPDRPFSLSNQPQHF

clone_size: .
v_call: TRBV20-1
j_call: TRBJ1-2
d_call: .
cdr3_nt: TGCAGTGCTTGGAAGACAGTTAACTATGGCTACACCTTC
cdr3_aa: CSAWKTVNYGYTF

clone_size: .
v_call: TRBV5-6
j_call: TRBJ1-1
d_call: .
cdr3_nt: TGTGCCAGCAGCCCATATCGGGGTGTAGCGTTGAGGGAAGCTTTCTTT
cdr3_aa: CASSPYRGVALREAFF

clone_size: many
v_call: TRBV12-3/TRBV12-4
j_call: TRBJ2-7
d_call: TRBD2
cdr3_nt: TGTGCCAGCAGTTCCCCACAGCGGGAGGCCGCCTACGAGCAGTACTTC
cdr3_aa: CASSSPQREAAYEQYF

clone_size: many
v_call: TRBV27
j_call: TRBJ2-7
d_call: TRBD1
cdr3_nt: TGTGCCAGCAGTTTATCGCTAAGCGGGACAGGGGCCTACGAGCAGTACTTC
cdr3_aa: CASSLSLSGTGAYEQYF

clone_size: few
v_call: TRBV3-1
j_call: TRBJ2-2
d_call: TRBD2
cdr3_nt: TGTGCCAGCAGCCAACTACTAGCGGGAGGTGCCGGGGAGCTGTTTTTT
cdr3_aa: CASSQLLAGGAGELFF

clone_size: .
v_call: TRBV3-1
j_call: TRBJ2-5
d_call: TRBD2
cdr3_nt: TGTGCCAGCAGCGCACGGACTAGCGGGAGAGGGGTGGAGACCCAGTACTTC
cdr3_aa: CASSARTSGRGVETQYF

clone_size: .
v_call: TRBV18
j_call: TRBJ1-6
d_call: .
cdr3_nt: TGTGCCAGCTCACCAGACGCAGGATTTAATTCACCCCTCCACTTT
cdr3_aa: CASSPDAGFNSPLHF

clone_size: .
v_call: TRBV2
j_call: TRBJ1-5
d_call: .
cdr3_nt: TGTGCCAGCAGTGAAATGAGGGTTCAGCCCCAGCATTTT
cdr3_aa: CASSEMRVQPQHF

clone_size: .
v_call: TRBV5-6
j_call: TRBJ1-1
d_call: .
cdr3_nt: TGTGCCAGCAGCTTAAGAACCGGGACGGCGAACACTGAAGCTTTCTTT
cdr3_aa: CASSLRTGTANTEAFF

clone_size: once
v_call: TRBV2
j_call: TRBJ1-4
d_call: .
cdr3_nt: TGTGCCAGCAGCCAAAGTTCAGGGGTCGGTCGTGAAAAACTGTTTTTT
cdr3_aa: CASSQSSGVGREKLFF

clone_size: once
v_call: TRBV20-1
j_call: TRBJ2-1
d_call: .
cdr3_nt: TGCAGTGCTAGAGAATCGGTCCAAGCACAGTTCTTC
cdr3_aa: CSARESVQAQFF

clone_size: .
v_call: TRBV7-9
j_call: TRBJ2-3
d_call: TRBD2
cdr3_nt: TGTACCAGCAGCTTACGTCCAGCGGGAGGGCTAGCCCCGCAGTATTTT
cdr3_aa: CTSSLRPAGGLAPQYF

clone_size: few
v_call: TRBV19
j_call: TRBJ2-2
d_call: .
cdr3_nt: TGTGCCAGTAGTATAACCCCGGGACGGAACACCGGGGAGCTGTTTTTT
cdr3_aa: CASSITPGRNTGELFF

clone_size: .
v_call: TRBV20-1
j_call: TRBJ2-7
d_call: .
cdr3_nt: TGCAGTGCTAGAGGGGGGACGAGAGAATACGAGCAGTACTTC
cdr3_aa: CSARGGTREYEQYF

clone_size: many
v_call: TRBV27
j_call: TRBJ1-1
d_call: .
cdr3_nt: TGTGCCAGCAGTTTATCGATCGGGGGAGGTGAAGCTTTCTTT
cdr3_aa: CASSLSIGGGEAFF

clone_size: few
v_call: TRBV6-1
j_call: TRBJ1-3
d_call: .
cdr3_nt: TGTGCCAGCAGTGGGGTGAGGAGCTCTGGAAACACCATATATTTT
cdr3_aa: CASSGVRSSGNTIYF

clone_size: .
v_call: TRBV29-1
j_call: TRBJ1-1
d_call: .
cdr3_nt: TGCAGCGTTGCCTTGGGACGGGCGGACACTGAAGCTTTCTTT
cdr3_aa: CSVALGRADTEAFF